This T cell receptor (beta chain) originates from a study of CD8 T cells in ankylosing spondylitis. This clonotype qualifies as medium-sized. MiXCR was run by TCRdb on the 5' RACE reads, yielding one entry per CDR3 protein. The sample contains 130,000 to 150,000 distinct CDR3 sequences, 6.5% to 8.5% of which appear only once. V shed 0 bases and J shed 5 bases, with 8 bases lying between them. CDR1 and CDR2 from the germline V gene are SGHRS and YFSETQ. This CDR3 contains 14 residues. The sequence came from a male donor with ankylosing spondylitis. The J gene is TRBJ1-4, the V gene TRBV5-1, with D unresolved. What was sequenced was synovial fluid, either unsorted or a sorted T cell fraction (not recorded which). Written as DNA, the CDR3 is TGCGCCAGCAGCTTGGGACGGCCGAATGAAAAACTGTTTTTT. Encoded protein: CASSLGRPNEKLFF.